This record looks at one T cell receptor (beta chain) sequence and its context. No antigen is known for it. TCRdb's table, derived via immunoSEQ multiplex PCR, lists solely in-frame clones and lacks some. This sample has some 150,000 clones, with 75% to 90% found just once. This record comes from a study of radiation and T cells in renal cell carcinoma. Overall study: Nephrectomy followed 15 Gy stereotactic body radiation by 4 weeks.

Germline values: CDR1 SGHDT, CDR2 YYEEEE. Between the trimmed V and J ends, which lost 2 bases and 0 bases, there was a span of 12 bases. This CDR3 is 16 amino acids long. Study findings and constraints: From baseline, blood top tumor clonotypes peaked at 2 weeks post-radiation. Without pretreatment biopsies, baseline tumor clonotype presence was undetermined.

The time point denotes: baseline pretreatment blood. The sample's treatment: 15 Gy SBRT to primary tumor, nephrectomy 4 weeks later. This sequence originates from a woman aged 45-65 years with renal cell carcinoma. The chain links TRBV5-6 to TRBJ1-5; the D is unclear. The specimen was blood, collected from a patient whose treatment included radiotherapy and nephrectomy. CDR3 sequence reads: CASSFGQAYSNQPQHF. CDR3 in DNA: TGTGCCAGCAGCTTCGGTCAGGCCTATAGCAATCAGCCCCAGCATTTT.